This T cell receptor beta chain was recorded in a study of early T cells in non-severe SARS-CoV-2 infection. Study-wide context: Sequencing targeted bulk RNA from unsorted whole blood, leaving chains unpaired.

The TCR library protocol attached unique molecular identifiers to the individual cDNA molecules. One entry per CDR3 protein, called by TCRdb with MiXCR from the 5' RACE reads. This table has about 55,000 distinct CDR3 sequences, 15% appearing once. Points from the study as a whole: VDJdb matching favored anti-spike CD8 responses, missing private and CD4 specificities.

This clonotype was found a few times. What it binds is unknown. This sequence originates from an adult who was a healthcare worker with PCR-confirmed SARS-CoV-2 infection or an uninfected control (not recorded which). This specimen was whole blood, taken at baseline.

The chain's CDR3 is CASSYRQGAPRTDTQYF. CDR3 nucleotides: TGTGCCAGCAGTTATCGTCAGGGGGCACCACGCACAGATACGCAGTATTTT. V and J are TRBV6-2 or TRBV6-3 and TRBJ2-3; TRBD1 matches at 8 bases. This CDR3 is 17 amino acids long. Per germline, CDR1 MNHEY and CDR2 SVGEGT. V lost 3 bases to trimming and J lost 1 base; unmatched junction nucleotides: 9.